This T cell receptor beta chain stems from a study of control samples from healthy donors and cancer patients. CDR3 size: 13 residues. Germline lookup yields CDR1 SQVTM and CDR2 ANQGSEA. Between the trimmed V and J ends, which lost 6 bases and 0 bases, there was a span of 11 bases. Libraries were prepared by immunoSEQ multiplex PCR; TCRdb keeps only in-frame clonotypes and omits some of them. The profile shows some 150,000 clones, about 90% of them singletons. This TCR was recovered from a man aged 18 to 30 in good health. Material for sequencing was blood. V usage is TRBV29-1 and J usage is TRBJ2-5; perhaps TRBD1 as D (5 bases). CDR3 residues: CSVIYRYQETQYF. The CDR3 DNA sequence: TGCAGCGTCATATACAGGTACCAAGAGACCCAGTACTTC.